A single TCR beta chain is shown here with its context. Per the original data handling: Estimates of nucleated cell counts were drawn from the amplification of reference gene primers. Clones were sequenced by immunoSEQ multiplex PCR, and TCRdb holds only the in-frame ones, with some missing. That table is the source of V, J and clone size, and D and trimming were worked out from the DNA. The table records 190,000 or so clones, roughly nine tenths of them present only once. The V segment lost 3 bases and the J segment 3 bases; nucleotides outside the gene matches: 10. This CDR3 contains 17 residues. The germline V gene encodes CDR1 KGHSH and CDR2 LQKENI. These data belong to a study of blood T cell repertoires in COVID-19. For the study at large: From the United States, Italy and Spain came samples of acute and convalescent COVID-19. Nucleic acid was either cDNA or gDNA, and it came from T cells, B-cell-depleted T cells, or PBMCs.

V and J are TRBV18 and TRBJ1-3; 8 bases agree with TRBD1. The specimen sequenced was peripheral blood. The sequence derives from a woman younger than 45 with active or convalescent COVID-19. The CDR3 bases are TGTGCCAGCTCACCCAATGGACAGGGTATCGATGGAAACACCATATATTTT. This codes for CASSPNGQGIDGNTIYF.